Sequencing of this T cell receptor (beta chain) was carried out in a study of blood T cell repertoires in COVID-19. Study as a whole: T cells, B-cell-depleted T cells, or PBMCs provided the cDNA or gDNA that served as material.

In the authors' methods: Nucleated cell counts were estimated from reference gene primer amplification. This table comes from immunoSEQ multiplex PCR, and its TCRdb copy is limited to in-frame clones, with some not included. The V and J calls and clone size were taken over from that table, and D and trimming were inferred from the DNA. Found here are roughly 90,000 clones, around 83% of them singletons; the top ten hold about 2%. Per the germline V gene, CDR1 is SGHRS and CDR2 is YFSETQ. V dropped 0 bases and J dropped 1 base, with 11 bases sitting between them. The CDR3 consists of 17 residues. The J gene is TRBJ2-6, the V gene TRBV5-1; D not certain. The sequenced sample consisted of peripheral blood. The TCR comes from a woman in her seventies with acute or convalescent COVID-19. CDR3 DNA sequence: TGCGCCAGCAGCTTGGTTAGCAGCACTTCTGGGGCCAACGTCCTGACTTTC. The encoded protein is CASSLVSSTSGANVLTF.